This T cell receptor beta chain was observed in a study of tumor-infiltrating lymphocytes in primary liver carcinoma. Study-level information: Those enrolled were patients of both sexes, who were aged 30 to 69 years. Spanning 4.2 to 10 cm, the tumors were T1-T3 N0M0.

Making TCR beta cDNA involved around 500 ng total RNA and a constant-region primer. The TCR beta library was amplified through three nested multiplex PCR rounds in a modified ARM-PCR procedure. The first two PCR rounds, roughly 11 cycles each, used TRBV1-TRBV30 forward primers and a C-beta reverse primer. One entry per CDR3 protein, called by TCRdb with MiXCR from the multiplex PCR reads. Of around 330,000 distinct CDR3 sequences in the sample, 60% to 80% are singletons; the top ten hold around 9.5%. CDR3 length: 16 amino acids. Germline V gene lookup returns CDR1 LGHNA and CDR2 YSLEER. Remarks on this clonotype: A read error may produce the germline difference seen at one junction end.

The authors took blood RNA from unsorted whole blood and also extracted germline DNA. V is TRBV4-3 and J is TRBJ2-7, with 7 nucleotides matching TRBD1. The clonotype comes from a man aged 35-49 years with primary liver carcinoma and hepatitis B virus infection. Material for sequencing was peripheral blood. The CDR3 DNA reads TGCGCCAGGAGCCAAGTCACAGGGGCCAGCTCCTACGAGCCGTACTTC. It encodes CARSQVTGASSYEPYF.